The 12 T cell receptor beta chains given below trace back to one sample, sequenced in a study of identical twins. TCRdb itself ran the 5' RACE reads through MiXCR, one entry per CDR3 protein. The table shows approximately 490,000 distinct CDR3 sequences, with about 22% occurring only once. The data were also submitted as part of a second study, on yellow fever vaccine responses in identical twins.

Sample: CD4+ T cells sorted from blood. The receptor source for this set is a woman between 18 and 29 years old in good health.

This clonotype was counted only a few times. This chain links TRBV18 with TRBJ1-1, with D maybe TRBD1 (6 bases). Germline CDR1 KGHSH, CDR2 LQKENI. Trimming shortened V by 3 bases and J by 3 bases, and 11 bases separated the two germline ends. This CDR3 has 14 residues. The CDR3 loop reads CASSPTGWDTEAFF. In nucleotides, the CDR3 is TGTGCCAGCTCACCTACAGGGTGGGACACTGAAGCTTTCTTT.

As for this clonotype: The junction departs from the called germline gene at one end, perhaps through a read error. The chain links TRBV24-1 to TRBJ1-4; no clear D gene. Germline CDR1 is KGHDR and CDR2 is SFDVKD. The CDR3 has 13 residues. This CDR3 reads CATGDSASEKLFF. DNA of the CDR3: TGTGCCACCGGTGACTCGGCCTCGGAAAAACTGTTTTTT.

The chain joins TRBV20-1 to TRBJ2-1; D is perhaps TRBD2 (5 bases). V dropped 4 bases and J dropped 9 bases, with 10 bases sitting between them. There are 11 residues in the CDR3. The germline gives CDR1 DFQATT, CDR2 SNEGSKA (reference sequence). DNA of the CDR3: TGCAGTGCTAAAGAGGGCCGTGAGCAGTTCTTC. Protein sequence: CSAKEGREQFF.

The chain uses TRBV11-2 and TRBJ2-7; 8 bases agree with TRBD2. This CDR3 spans 14 amino acids. The junction had 10 bases not matched to a gene; V was cut back by 5 bases and J by 7 bases. CDR1 and CDR2 from the germline V gene are SGHAT and FQNNGV. The CDR3 region is CASSPRLARREQYF. The DNA of the CDR3 is TGTGCCAGCAGCCCGAGACTAGCGAGACGTGAGCAGTACTTC.

This clonotype showed up just a few times. This chain joins TRBV29-1 and TRBJ2-7; TRBD1 might be the D (5 bases). Between the trimmed V and J ends, which lost 5 bases and 5 bases, there was a span of 10 bases. This CDR3 contains 11 residues. CDR1 SQVTM and CDR2 ANQGSEA come from the germline V gene. Written as DNA, the CDR3 is TGCAGCGTTTTAGGGGTGAACGAGCAGTACTTC. Its translation: CSVLGVNEQYF.

This clonotype was picked up a small number of times. The rearrangement uses TRBV10-3 and TRBJ2-7; no firm D call. V shed 4 bases and J shed 6 bases, with 13 bases lying between them. Germline V gene lookup returns CDR1 ENHRY and CDR2 SYGVKD. This CDR3 region has 13 residues. CDR3: CAISARQDGEQYV. Written as DNA, the CDR3 is TGTGCCATCAGTGCTCGGCAGGACGGCGAGCAGTACGTC.

This clonotype was detected a few times. The gene calls are TRBV5-1 and TRBJ2-2, with D perhaps TRBD1 or TRBD2 (5 bases each). In germline, CDR1 is SGHRS, CDR2 YFSETQ. There are 15 residues in the CDR3. Trimming left V 4 bases short and J 2 bases short, with 12 bases between. CDR3 loop: CASSDGAFNTGELFF. The CDR3 bases are TGCGCCAGCAGCGACGGGGCTTTTAACACCGGGGAGCTGTTTTTT.

This clonotype was detected ten times or more. The rearrangement uses TRBV7-7 and TRBJ2-1, with 8 bases that match TRBD1. The trim removed 5 bases at V and 4 bases at J, leaving 4 bases unmatched. This CDR3 contains 14 residues. Germline values: CDR1 SSHAT, CDR2 FNYEAQ (reference sequence). CDR3 residues: CASSPGQAYNEQFF. The CDR3 nucleotides read TGTGCCAGCAGCCCGGGACAGGCATACAATGAGCAGTTCTTC.

This clonotype was detected only a few times. The chain is built from TRBV2 and TRBJ2-7, with 7 bases lining up with TRBD2. Trimming took 8 bases from V and 8 from J; bases not matched to a gene: 6. Germline-derived CDR1 and CDR2 are SNHLY and FYNNEI. CDR3 length: 11 amino acids. The CDR3 loop reads CASLLASQQYV. CDR3 sequence (DNA): TGTGCCAGCTTACTAGCGTCGCAGCAGTACGTC.

The chain has TRBV28 and TRBJ2-5, with 10 nucleotides matching TRBD1. The CDR3 is made up of 15 amino acids. V lost 7 bases, J lost 5 bases, and 10 bases stayed unmatched. CDR1 is MDHEN and CDR2 is SYDVKM in the germline V gene. CDR3 DNA: TGTGCCAGCACACTGGGGGGACAGGGGAGTGAGACCCAGTACTTC. Residues: CASTLGGQGSETQYF.

The chain links TRBV6-5 to TRBJ2-5, with 8 bases matching TRBD2. There are 16 residues in the CDR3. Germline assignment: CDR1 MNHEY and CDR2 SVGAGI. V shed 2 bases and J 7 bases; nucleotides not matched to a gene: 12. This CDR3 reads CASSYQITGLDGTQYF. The CDR3 nucleotides are TGTGCCAGCAGTTACCAAATCACGGGACTAGATGGGACCCAGTACTTC.

This chain joins TRBV5-1 and TRBJ2-7, with 9 bases matching TRBD2. The V segment lost 4 bases and the J segment 5 bases; nucleotides outside the gene matches: 13. There are 16 residues in the CDR3. CDR1 and CDR2 from the germline V gene are SGHRS and YFSETQ. CDR3 loop: CASSPGTFSGRNEQYF. The CDR3 DNA reads as TGCGCCAGCAGCCCGGGCACGTTTAGCGGGAGAAACGAGCAGTACTTC. Full variable domain (rest looked up from reference TRBV5-1 and TRBJ2-7): KAGVTQTPRYLIKTRGQQVTLSCSPISGHRSVSWYQQTPGQGLQFLFEYFSETQRNKGNFPGRFSGRQFSNSRSEMNVSTLELGDSALYLCASSPGTFSGRNEQYFGPGTRLTVT.